Shown below are 24 T cell receptor beta chains from a single sample sequenced in a study of naive and memory T cell subsets. Two oligonucleotides, mixed equimolar, formed the beta constant-region primer covering TRBC1 and TRBC2. Nested alpha and beta constant-region primers with the SP2 primer drove four PCR rounds on ligated cDNA. TCRdb fed the UMI-ligation and nested PCR reads into MiXCR, producing one record per CDR3 protein. This sample yields 95,000 to 150,000 distinct CDR3 sequences, of which 35% to 40% are seen a single time; 0.8% to 1% belongs to the top ten. The material sequenced was central memory CD4+ T cells from blood. Source of these receptors: a human donor in good health.

The rearrangement uses TRBV29-1 and TRBJ1-2; tentatively, D is TRBD1 (5 bases). V lost 8 bases and J lost 4, with 20 bases in between. This CDR3 contains 14 residues. Germline V gene lookup returns CDR1 SQVTM and CDR2 ANQGSEA. CDR3 DNA sequence: TGCAGCACCACCCTCCAGACAGCCTCCTATGGCTACACCTTC. It is translated as CSTTLQTASYGYTF. Full variable domain (missing parts from reference TRBV29-1 and TRBJ1-2): SAVISQKPSRDICQRGTSLTIQCQVDSQVTMMFWYRQQPGQSLTLIATANQGSEATYESGFVIDKFPISRPNLTFSTLTVSNMSPEDSSIYLCSTTLQTASYGYTFGSGTRLTVV.

This sequence joins TRBV9 and TRBJ2-7; 12 nucleotides align to TRBD2. The CDR3 runs 13 residues. Germline V CDR1 and CDR2: SGDLS, YYNGEE. V was pared by 4 bases and J by 7 bases, with 3 bases of the junction left unmatched. CDR3 sequence: CASSPGLAGEQYF. The DNA of the CDR3 is TGTGCCAGCAGCCCTGGACTAGCGGGGGAGCAGTACTTC.

The rearrangement joins TRBV20-1 to TRBJ1-2, with TRBD1 matching over 8 bases. V lost 5 bases and J lost 5; bases outside the gene matches: 7. The CDR3 totals 13 residues. Germline V lookup: CDR1 DFQATT, CDR2 SNEGSKA (reference sequence). The CDR3 here is CSASQGARYGYTF. DNA of the CDR3: TGCAGTGCTTCTCAGGGGGCGCGGTATGGCTACACCTTC.

Only a few counts were recorded for this clonotype. V and J are TRBV6-1 and TRBJ1-1, with D unclear. The CDR3 consists of 13 residues. The ends were cut back, 4 bases at V and 0 bases at J, with 6 bases in the middle. From germline, CDR1 is MNHNS and CDR2 SASEGT. CDR3 amino acids: CASSGRLNTEAFF. CDR3 DNA sequence: TGTGCCAGCAGTGGACGGCTGAACACTGAAGCTTTCTTT.

This clonotype has only a few counts. V is TRBV3-1 and J is TRBJ2-2; 9 positions match TRBD2. Per the germline V gene, CDR1 is LGHDT and CDR2 is YNNKEL (reference sequence). Trimming at V came to 4 bases and at J to 1 base, leaving 4 bases not matched to a gene. The CDR3 has 16 residues. The CDR3 sequence: CASSLKLAGNTGELFF. The CDR3 nucleotides are TGTGCCAGCAGCCTTAAACTAGCGGGGAACACCGGGGAGCTGTTTTTT.

This clonotype came up a few times. The CDR3 region has the DNA TGTGCCAGCAGTTTGTTAGAGGACATTCAGTACTTC. Protein sequence: CASSLLEDIQYF. This sequence joins TRBV28 and TRBJ2-4; D not certain. V was pared by 3 bases and J by 8 bases, with 8 bases between. Germline CDR1 MDHEN, CDR2 SYDVKM. CDR3 length equals 12 residues.

The sample holds a few counts of this clonotype. V gene TRBV5-5 combines with J gene TRBJ1-6; 9 bases fit TRBD1. This CDR3 is 14 amino acids long. Looked up from germline, CDR1 is SGHKS and CDR2 is YYEKEE (reference sequence). After removal of 3 bases from V and 9 bases from J, the junction contained 4 bases not matched to a gene. CDR3 bases: TGTGCCAGCAGCTCTACAGGGGGCGGTTCACCCCTCCACTTT. Its protein is CASSSTGGGSPLHF.

The sample holds a few counts of this clonotype. This sequence joins TRBV10-3 and TRBJ2-7, with D tentatively TRBD1 or TRBD2 (5 bases each). Germline V gives CDR1 ENHRY, CDR2 SYGVKD. The V end lost 0 bases, the J end lost 9 bases, and 9 bases lay between the germline ends. The CDR3 length is 12 residues. The CDR3 sequence is CAISESGGLQYF. CDR3 in DNA: TGTGCCATCAGTGAGTCTGGGGGTTTGCAGTACTTC.

This clonotype was counted at least ten times. The V gene is TRBV5-4, the J gene TRBJ2-1; 12 nucleotides match TRBD2. Germline CDR1 and CDR2: SGHNT and YYREEE (reference sequence). The CDR3 is made up of 16 amino acids. V dropped 4 bases and J dropped 10; count of bases not matched to a gene: 12. For the CDR3, the DNA is TGTGCCAGCAGCCGAGGACTAGCGGGGACCCTTAAGGAGCAGTTCTTC. Translated, it gives CASSRGLAGTLKEQFF.

V is TRBV7-2 and J is TRBJ2-1; possible D gene TRBD2, 6 bases. This CDR3 has 15 residues. Germline V gene sequence: CDR1 SGHTA, CDR2 FQGNSA. Trimming removed 6 bases from V and 0 bases from J, with 12 bases in between. CDR3 in amino acids: CASRNGGSSYNEQFF. The CDR3 DNA reads TGTGCCAGCAGGAACGGGGGAAGCTCCTACAATGAGCAGTTCTTC.

A few counts support this clonotype. V and J are TRBV7-9 and TRBJ2-3; D unresolved. Germline CDR1 SEHNR, CDR2 FQNEAQ (reference sequence). The V and J ends lost 2 bases and 4 bases respectively, with 16 bases between them. This CDR3 contains 16 residues. CDR3 residues: CASSLFVRALADTQYF. The CDR3 bases are TGTGCCAGCAGCTTATTCGTTCGTGCTTTGGCAGATACGCAGTATTTT.

This clonotype was observed a handful of times. V gene TRBV7-9 combines with J gene TRBJ2-1; D remains unclear. Germline CDR1 SEHNR, CDR2 FQNEAQ (reference sequence). V lost 2 bases to trimming and J lost 6 bases, with 5 bases between them. The CDR3 length is 12 residues. CDR3 coding DNA: TGTGCCAGCAGCTTAAATGGCAATGAGCAGTTCTTC. Amino acid sequence: CASSLNGNEQFF.

This clonotype was counted once. The chain recombines TRBV12-3 or TRBV12-4 with TRBJ2-2; no reliable D call. The CDR3 totals 12 residues. Trimming took 9 bases from V and 3 from J, leaving 8 bases between them. The CDR3 coding sequence is TGTGCCAGGCCCCTGTACACCGGGGAGCTGTTTTTT. This codes for CARPLYTGELFF.

The CDR3 here is CASIEVTGKGDTQYF. For the CDR3, the DNA is TGTGCCAGCATCGAGGTCACAGGGAAAGGAGATACGCAGTATTTT. The chain links TRBV6-1 to TRBJ2-3; D possibly corresponds to TRBD1 (6 bases). V gave up 7 bases and J gave up 5 bases, with 19 bases separating them. The germline gives CDR1 MNHNS, CDR2 SASEGT. CDR3 length: 15 residues.

V gene TRBV28 combines with J gene TRBJ2-3; no reliable D call. Per germline, CDR1 MDHEN and CDR2 SYDVKM. V lost 5 bases and J lost 0, with 12 bases in between. CDR3 length: 15 amino acids. In DNA form, the CDR3 reads TGTGCCAGCAGTCCCCATGGGGTGAGCACAGATACGCAGTATTTT. It specifies CASSPHGVSTDTQYF.

The rearrangement links TRBV10-3 to TRBJ2-5; TRBD1 agrees at 12 bases. J lost 4 bases, V lost 10 bases, and 7 bases had no gene match. CDR3 length: 14 residues. Germline V lookup: CDR1 ENHRY, CDR2 SYGVKD. The CDR3 reads CATGGQGAGETQYF. CDR3 bases: TGTGCCACCGGGGGACAGGGGGCGGGAGAGACCCAGTACTTC.

This clonotype was picked up a small number of times. The gene calls are TRBV9 and TRBJ2-1, with TRBD1 matching over 7 bases. J was trimmed by 9 bases and V by 4 bases; bases with no gene match: 4. Germline CDR1 is SGDLS and CDR2 is YYNGEE. CDR3 size: 12 residues. Written as DNA, the CDR3 is TGTGCCAGCAGCTTACAGGGGAGTGAGCAGTTCTTC. Protein sequence: CASSLQGSEQFF.

The CDR3 sequence: CSARKQRDVGPQHF. The CDR3 region has the DNA TGCAGTGCTAGAAAACAGAGGGACGTGGGGCCCCAGCATTTT. The chain employs TRBV20-1 and TRBJ1-5; tentatively, D is TRBD1 (5 bases). Germline CDR1 and CDR2: DFQATT and SNEGSKA (reference sequence). The ends were cut back, 2 bases at V and 9 bases at J, with 17 bases in the middle. The CDR3 runs to 14 residues.

In this sample, this clonotype turned up a few times. The rearrangement uses TRBV28 and TRBJ1-1; tentative D call: TRBD1 (5 bases). The germline V gene has CDR1 MDHEN and CDR2 SYDVKM. The CDR3 extends over 11 amino acids. Trimming left V 6 bases short and J 7 bases short, with 9 bases between. The CDR3 sequence is CASSQGFEAFF. CDR3 sequence (DNA): TGTGCCAGCAGCCAGGGATTTGAAGCTTTCTTT.

The CDR3 loop is CASSLARSAVRAFF. The CDR3 DNA follows: TGTGCCAGCAGCTTGGCAAGGTCCGCCGTTAGGGCTTTCTTT. The chain links TRBV5-6 to TRBJ1-1; D not certain. V lost 0 bases and J lost 11, with 17 bases in between. Germline V gene data show CDR1 as SGHDT and CDR2 as YYEEEE. The CDR3 spans 14 residues.

V gene TRBV11-2 combines with J gene TRBJ1-5; 8 bases are a match to TRBD1. V lost 5 bases and J lost 1; bases outside the gene matches: 4. The CDR3 spans 15 residues. Germline V gives CDR1 SGHAT, CDR2 FQNNGV. The CDR3 DNA reads TGTGCCAGCAGCAATCAGGGGGCGAGCAATCAGCCCCAGCATTTT. Encoded protein: CASSNQGASNQPQHF.

J is TRBJ2-5 and V is TRBV5-1; weak D call: TRBD1 (6 bases). This CDR3 contains 14 residues. V shed 2 bases and J shed 2 bases, with 10 bases lying between them. CDR1 and CDR2 from the germline V gene are SGHRS and YFSETQ. CDR3: CASSFQTGQETQYF. The CDR3 DNA reads TGCGCCAGCAGCTTCCAAACAGGGCAAGAGACCCAGTACTTC. Full variable domain (outside the CDR3, taken from reference TRBV5-1 and TRBJ2-5): KAGVTQTPRYLIKTRGQQVTLSCSPISGHRSVSWYQQTPGQGLQFLFEYFSETQRNKGNFPGRFSGRQFSNSRSEMNVSTLELGDSALYLCASSFQTGQETQYFGPGTRLLVL.

A single count supports this clonotype. V and J are TRBV12-3 or TRBV12-4 and TRBJ1-1; D gene uncertain. The CDR3 consists of 15 residues. The V end was cut by 5 bases, the J end by 4 bases, with 17 bases between. CDR3 amino acids: CASSPPKGKVTEAFF. The CDR3, as DNA: TGTGCCAGCAGTCCGCCTAAGGGTAAGGTCACTGAAGCTTTCTTT.

The rearrangement links TRBV20-1 to TRBJ2-1; 8 positions match TRBD2. The CDR3 has 14 amino acids. Trimming took 6 bases from V and 5 from J; bases not matched to a gene: 9. Germline V gives CDR1 DFQATT, CDR2 SNEGSKA (reference sequence). The CDR3 spells CSARGLAGDNEQFF. CDR3 DNA sequence: TGCAGTGCCCGAGGACTAGCTGGAGACAATGAGCAGTTCTTC.